These T cell receptor beta chains were read from a single sample in a study of blood T cell repertoires in COVID-19. Profiling relied on immunoSEQ multiplex PCR, and the TCRdb table lists in-frame clones only, not all of them. The data contain about 190,000 clones, 87% of them seen just once; the ten biggest clones take up roughly 0.85%. Sequencing used peripheral blood. Receptor source: a woman under 30 who had recovered from COVID-19. The CDR3 runs from the conserved cysteine through the conserved F or W. A D gene is named only where the DNA matches it firmly. Clone size is not always given. Where it is, it says once, few, many or a class for expanded clones.

V	J	D	size	CDR3	DNA
TRBV9	TRBJ2-7	NA	few	CASSARDKSYEQYF	TGTGCCAGCAGCGCCAGGGATAAATCCTACGAGCAGTACTTC
TRBV3-1/TRBV3-2	TRBJ1-1	NA	NA	CASSQAPGVLNTEAFF	TGTGCCAGCAGCCAAGCCCCCGGAGTCCTTAACACTGAAGCTTTCTTT
TRBV3-1/TRBV3-2	TRBJ1-1	NA	NA	CASSPTVTTKNTEAFF	TGTGCCAGCAGCCCTACAGTAACAACAAAGAACACTGAAGCTTTCTTT
TRBV9	TRBJ2-5	NA	NA	CASSPGRQETQYF	TGTGCCAGCAGCCCCGGGAGACAAGAGACCCAGTACTTC
TRBV4-1	TRBJ2-4	TRBD1	once	CASSQGEQGVIAKNIQYF	TGCGCCAGCAGCCAAGGGGAACAGGGGGTCATAGCCAAAAACATTCAGTACTTC
TRBV6-2/TRBV6-3	TRBJ2-7	TRBD2	NA	CASTPGGGSYEQYF	TGTGCCAGCACCCCCGGCGGGGGCTCCTACGAGCAGTACTTC
TRBV4-3	TRBJ2-4	TRBD2	NA	CASSPGGGTKNIQYF	TGCGCCAGCAGCCCTGGGGGGGGGACCAAAAACATTCAGTACTTC
TRBV5-4	TRBJ2-1	TRBD2	NA	CASSLGAGGHNEQFF	TGTGCCAGCAGCTTGGGAGCGGGGGGGCACAATGAGCAGTTCTTC
TRBV3-1/TRBV3-2	TRBJ2-5	TRBD1	once	CASSQEFRTGEQETQYF	TGTGCCAGCAGCCAAGAATTCCGGACAGGAGAACAAGAGACCCAGTACTTC
TRBV5-4	TRBJ2-7	NA	NA	CASSPPDRYYEQYF	TGTGCCAGCAGCCCTCCTGACAGATACTACGAGCAGTACTTC
TRBV6-5	TRBJ1-5	NA	NA	CASSYSGGHDQPQHF	TGTGCCAGCAGTTACTCCGGGGGGCATGATCAGCCCCAGCATTTT
TRBV20-1	TRBJ1-1	TRBD1	NA	CSASRTGFGTEAFF	TGCAGTGCTAGTCGGACAGGGTTTGGCACTGAAGCTTTCTTT
TRBV6-2/TRBV6-3	TRBJ1-5	NA	NA	CASSNTEPNQPQHF	TGTGCCAGCAGCAACACAGAGCCCAATCAGCCCCAGCATTTT
TRBV27	TRBJ1-1	TRBD1	few	CASRSGGPTEAFF	TGTGCCAGCAGATCAGGGGGCCCCACTGAAGCTTTCTTT
TRBV7-8	TRBJ2-7	NA	NA	CASSLAGGLNEQYF	TGTGCCAGCAGCTTAGCAGGGGGTTTAAACGAGCAGTACTTC
TRBV14	TRBJ1-1	NA	once	CASSQLRNTEAFF	TGTGCCAGCAGCCAACTTAGGAACACTGAAGCTTTCTTT
TRBV19	TRBJ2-3	TRBD2	NA	CASISGSYGDTQYF	TGTGCCAGCATTAGCGGGTCCTACGGGGATACGCAGTATTTT
TRBV15	TRBJ2-1	TRBD2	NA	CATSRGRAGGPFDEQFF	TGTGCCACCAGCAGAGGTCGGGCGGGGGGGCCTTTTGATGAGCAGTTCTTC
TRBV30	TRBJ1-2	NA	NA	CAWIQRLGGRINYGYTF	TGTGCCTGGATCCAACGACTAGGCGGGAGGATTAACTATGGCTACACCTTC
TRBV28	TRBJ1-3	TRBD1	NA	CASGGSPGQNLGTIYF	TGTGCCAGCGGAGGTAGTCCGGGACAGAATTTAGGCACCATATATTTT
TRBV7-3	TRBJ1-3	TRBD1	NA	CASSPGTGNGNTIYF	TGTGCCAGCAGCCCTGGGACAGGGAATGGAAACACCATATATTTT
TRBV6-1	TRBJ1-2	TRBD1	NA	CASSEEIGQGYGYTF	TGTGCCAGCAGTGAGGAGATAGGACAGGGCTATGGCTACACCTTC
TRBV4-3	TRBJ1-1	TRBD1	NA	CASSHPGRDRGTEAFF	TGCGCCAGCAGCCACCCGGGGCGGGACAGGGGCACTGAAGCTTTCTTT
TRBV5-8	TRBJ2-2	NA	few	CASSRGHLDNTGELFF	TGTGCCAGCAGCCGCGGACACCTAGACAACACCGGGGAGCTGTTTTTT
TRBV5-5	TRBJ1-1	TRBD1	NA	CASSPLWDSLNAFF	TGTGCCAGCAGCCCCCTCTGGGACAGCCTTAATGCTTTCTTT
TRBV19	TRBJ1-5	NA	NA	CASSIVGRRYQPQHF	TGTGCCAGTAGTATAGTGGGCCGACGCTATCAGCCCCAGCATTTT
TRBV7-9	TRBJ1-3	NA	NA	CASSSAYRVSGNTIYF	TGTGCCAGCAGCTCCGCTTACAGGGTCTCTGGAAACACCATATATTTT
TRBV6-5	TRBJ2-2	NA	once	CASSYARSGELFF	TGTGCCAGCAGTTACGCGCGCTCCGGGGAGCTGTTTTTT
TRBV4-3	TRBJ1-1	NA	NA	CASSQGGTANTEAFF	TGCGCCAGCAGCCAAGGGGGGACTGCGAACACTGAAGCTTTCTTT
TRBV5-1	TRBJ2-2	NA	NA	CASSLFGSRNTGELFF	TGCGCCAGCAGCTTGTTCGGGAGCAGGAACACCGGGGAGCTGTTTTTT
TRBV5-1	TRBJ2-3	TRBD2	NA	CASSWTRADTDTQYF	TGCGCCAGCAGCTGGACTAGGGCGGACACAGATACGCAGTATTTT
TRBV24-1	TRBJ2-5	NA	once	CATSVKHQETQYF	TGTGCCACCAGTGTCAAGCACCAAGAGACCCAGTACTTC
TRBV7-9	TRBJ2-5	NA	once	CASKAGRQETQYF	TGTGCCAGCAAGGCGGGACGCCAAGAGACCCAGTACTTC
TRBV3-1/TRBV3-2	TRBJ1-2	TRBD1	NA	CASRGRGLSGYTF	TGTGCCAGCAGGGGCAGGGGGCTAAGTGGCTACACCTTC
TRBV5-1	TRBJ2-4	TRBD1	NA	CASSSRTGKGIQYF	TGCGCCAGCAGCTCACGGACAGGGAAAGGCATTCAGTACTTC
TRBV13	TRBJ2-1	TRBD2	NA	CASSLQTSGYNEQFF	TGTGCCAGCAGCCTTCAGACTAGCGGTTACAATGAGCAGTTCTTC
TRBV5-1	TRBJ2-3	NA	NA	CASSLAPDTQYF	TGCGCCAGCAGCTTGGCTCCAGATACGCAGTATTTT
TRBV29-1	TRBJ1-1	NA	NA	CSGRFGNTEAFF	TGCAGCGGGAGATTCGGCAACACTGAAGCTTTCTTT
TRBV29-1	TRBJ1-1	NA	NA	CSVVTRNTEAFF	TGCAGCGTTGTTACCAGGAACACTGAAGCTTTCTTT
TRBV29-1	TRBJ1-2	NA	NA	CSVEKGEAYGYTF	TGCAGCGTTGAAAAAGGGGAGGCCTATGGCTACACCTTC
TRBV27	TRBJ2-7	TRBD2	NA	CASRASWAGGEQYF	TGTGCCAGCAGGGCCAGTTGGGCGGGGGGCGAGCAGTACTTC
TRBV15	TRBJ2-5	TRBD2	NA	CATSGNSGGAETQYF	TGTGCCACCAGCGGAAATAGCGGGGGGGCGGAGACCCAGTACTTC
TRBV4-3	TRBJ1-1	TRBD1	NA	CASSQGIGQGWAEAFF	TGCGCCAGCAGCCAAGGAATAGGACAGGGGTGGGCTGAAGCTTTCTTT
TRBV2	TRBJ1-1	TRBD1	few	CASRVTGKNTEAFF	TGTGCCAGCAGGGTGACAGGGAAGAACACTGAAGCTTTCTTT
TRBV6-2/TRBV6-3	TRBJ2-5	TRBD2	NA	CASSYAPRLAGSQETQYF	TGTGCCAGCAGTTACGCCCCGCGACTAGCGGGTAGCCAAGAGACCCAGTACTTC
TRBV14	TRBJ2-1	TRBD2	NA	CASSQRRTSGAYNEQFF	TGTGCCAGCAGCCAGAGAAGAACTAGCGGCGCCTACAATGAGCAGTTCTTC
TRBV3-1/TRBV3-2	TRBJ2-2	NA	few	CASRPSGTPGGELFF	TGTGCCAGCAGGCCATCAGGGACTCCCGGCGGGGAGCTGTTTTTT
TRBV4-3	TRBJ2-7	TRBD1	NA	CASSQTGGSYEQYF	TGCGCCAGCAGCCAAACAGGGGGCTCCTACGAGCAGTACTTC
TRBV5-6	TRBJ1-4	NA	NA	CASSLYLESNEKLFF	TGTGCCAGCAGCCTGTATCTGGAGTCTAATGAAAAACTGTTTTTT
TRBV7-9	TRBJ1-1	TRBD1	NA	CASSSAGGSGTEAFF	TGTGCCAGCAGCTCCGCAGGGGGTTCGGGCACTGAAGCTTTCTTT
TRBV19	TRBJ1-4	NA	NA	CASKRRPATNEKLFF	TGTGCCAGTAAGCGAAGGCCTGCAACTAATGAAAAACTGTTTTTT
TRBV6-2/TRBV6-3	TRBJ2-4	NA	once	CASSYSPWRGLAKNIQYF	TGTGCCAGCAGTTACTCCCCGTGGCGGGGACTAGCCAAAAACATTCAGTACTTC
TRBV9	TRBJ1-2	NA	NA	CASSVGREIKYGYTF	TGTGCCAGCAGCGTAGGAAGAGAGATAAAGTATGGCTACACCTTC
TRBV10-3	TRBJ2-3	TRBD2	NA	CAISGSGTSGGGNTQYF	TGTGCCATCAGTGGATCTGGGACTAGCGGGGGTGGAAATACGCAGTATTTT